These 10 T cell receptor beta chains originate from one sample sequenced in a study of blood T cell repertoires in COVID-19. Clones were read by immunoSEQ multiplex PCR, and TCRdb kept only the in-frame ones, dropping some. The data show 150,000 to 200,000 clones, with under 90% seen just once and approximately 14% held by the top ten. Sequenced sample: peripheral blood. All receptors derive from a woman in her 70s with COVID-19, enrolled during active disease.

The chain links TRBV30 to TRBJ1-4; TRBD1 matches 9 bases. The CDR3 has 14 amino acids. Germline V gives CDR1 GTSNPN, CDR2 SVGIG (reference sequence). Trimming at V came to 3 bases and at J to 7 bases, leaving 6 bases not matched to a gene. CDR3 DNA sequence: TGTGCCTGGAGCGAGGGACAGGGAAGTGAAAAACTGTTTTTT. Translation: CAWSEGQGSEKLFF.

The gene calls are TRBV10-3 and TRBJ2-3; 8 bases are shared with TRBD1. This CDR3 is 16 amino acids long. V lost 2 bases, J lost 0 bases, and 4 bases stayed unmatched. Germline V CDR1 and CDR2: ENHRY, SYGVKD. CDR3 in DNA: TGTGCCATCAGTGAGACAGGGACAGGTAGCACAGATACGCAGTATTTT. It encodes CAISETGTGSTDTQYF.

The chain joins TRBV28 to TRBJ2-1, with 8 bases fitting TRBD2. Germline V gene lookup returns CDR1 MDHEN and CDR2 SYDVKM. This CDR3 has 14 amino acids. With V trimmed by 2 bases and J by 12 bases, 9 bases remained unmatched. CDR3 in amino acids: CASSLGRAGGAQFF. CDR3 bases: TGTGCCAGCAGTTTAGGTAGGGCGGGGGGAGCGCAGTTCTTC.

This clone was seen a few times. CDR3 sequence (DNA): TGTGCCAGTAGTATCACCACAGGGTATCAGCCCCAGCATTTT. This encodes CASSITTGYQPQHF. V gene TRBV19 combines with J gene TRBJ1-5, with D perhaps matching TRBD1 (6 bases). CDR1 and CDR2 (germline): LNHDA, SQIVND (reference sequence). V was cut by 3 bases and J by 5 bases, with 11 bases left in between. The CDR3 length is 14 residues.

This clone was recorded at least ten times. The sample carries other DNA sequences with the same CDR3. The chain has TRBV7-9 and TRBJ1-1; the D gene is possibly TRBD1 (6 bases). Germline lookup yields CDR1 SEHNR and CDR2 FQNEAQ (reference sequence). The CDR3 sequence is 13 residues long. Trimming shortened V by 4 bases and J by 3 bases, and 9 bases separated the two germline ends. CDR3 sequence reads: CASSSGQHTEAFF. In DNA, the CDR3 is TGTGCCAGCAGCTCCGGACAGCACACTGAAGCTTTCTTT.

The chain has TRBV5-6 and TRBJ2-5; 7 bases match TRBD1. Trimming took 10 bases from V and 1 from J; bases not matched to a gene: 1. Looked up from germline, CDR1 is SGHDT and CDR2 is YYEEEE. This CDR3 has 11 amino acids. The CDR3 bases are TGTGCCGGGGACAGCCAAGAGACCCAGTACTTC. This gives the protein CAGDSQETQYF.

This sequence joins TRBV18 and TRBJ2-1, with 8 bases matching TRBD1. The CDR3 sequence is 14 residues long. Trimming at V came to 9 bases and at J to 5 bases, leaving 9 bases not matched to a gene. Germline CDR1 reads KGHSH; CDR2 reads LQKENI. The CDR3 DNA follows: TGTGCCAGTTGCAGGGGGCCCTACAACAATGAGCAGTTCTTC. Translating it yields CASCRGPYNNEQFF.

This chain links TRBV5-4 with TRBJ1-1; 8 bases agree with TRBD1. The germline gives CDR1 SGHNT, CDR2 YYREEE (reference sequence). V trimming: 0 bases; J trimming: 5 bases; junction bases outside the gene matches: 3. This CDR3 comprises 14 residues. The CDR3 DNA is TGTGCCAGCAGCTTGGGCAGGGGGCAAACTGAAGCTTTCTTT. The encoded protein is CASSLGRGQTEAFF.

The J gene is TRBJ1-3, the V gene TRBV11-3, with 9 bases fitting TRBD1. Germline V lookup: CDR1 SGHNT, CDR2 YENEEA. CDR3 length: 14 amino acids. Trimming removed 5 bases from V and 7 bases from J; junction bases left unmatched: 6. The CDR3 sequence: CASSRRTGDNTIYF. Written as DNA, the CDR3 is TGTGCCAGCAGCCGACGGACAGGGGACAACACCATATATTTT.

This clone showed up just a few times. The gene calls are TRBV25-1 and TRBJ2-1; 9 positions agree with TRBD1. With 1 base clipped from V and 7 bases from J, the junction kept 2 bases outside the gene matches. CDR1 and CDR2 from the germline V gene are MGHDK and SYGVNS. This CDR3 is 14 amino acids long. CDR3 loop: CASSESDRGNEQFF. CDR3 coding DNA: TGTGCCAGCAGTGAATCGGACAGGGGAAATGAGCAGTTCTTC.